Each of the 2 T cell receptor beta chains below was sequenced from the same sample in a study of graft-versus-host responses after intestinal transplantation (dated by TCRdb to about 2021). Antigen specificity for these receptors is unknown. The time point label here, explained by the study, means: cells obtained before transplantation from donor or recipient. Library method: the immunoSEQ multiplex PCR assay. As stored in TCRdb, this immuneACCESS dataset retains in-frame rearrangements with V and J assigned. A fraction of the clones does not appear; measured against another copy, unresolved V genes explain less than half of the discrepancy, and the remainder lacks a known reason. The sample yields about 90,000 clones; about four fifths were counted once. The ten biggest clones cover approximately 18% of the sample. This sample comprised unstimulated CD8+ T cells sorted from spleen or lymph node cells, obtained before intestinal transplant. These receptors all stem from a human donor who received an intestinal transplant.

This clone was detected a few times. The chain joins TRBV7-2 to TRBJ2-5; 8 bases are a match to TRBD2. This CDR3 has 15 amino acids. Germline V gene sequence: CDR1 SGHTA, CDR2 FQGNSA. J lost 5 bases, V lost 1 base, and 6 bases had no gene match. Written as DNA, the CDR3 is TGTGCCAGCAGCTTAGGTCGGGCGGGGGGTGAGACCCAGTACTTC. Its translation is CASSLGRAGGETQYF.

The V and J genes are TRBV5-1 and TRBJ2-3; D is uncertain. The CDR3 length is 14 residues. The germline V gene has CDR1 SGHRS and CDR2 YFSETQ. The V and J ends lost 6 bases and 7 bases respectively, with 18 bases between them. The CDR3 DNA sequence: TGCGCCAGCACCCACCCGGGCTTTCCTCATACGCAGTATTTT. This gives the protein CASTHPGFPHTQYF.